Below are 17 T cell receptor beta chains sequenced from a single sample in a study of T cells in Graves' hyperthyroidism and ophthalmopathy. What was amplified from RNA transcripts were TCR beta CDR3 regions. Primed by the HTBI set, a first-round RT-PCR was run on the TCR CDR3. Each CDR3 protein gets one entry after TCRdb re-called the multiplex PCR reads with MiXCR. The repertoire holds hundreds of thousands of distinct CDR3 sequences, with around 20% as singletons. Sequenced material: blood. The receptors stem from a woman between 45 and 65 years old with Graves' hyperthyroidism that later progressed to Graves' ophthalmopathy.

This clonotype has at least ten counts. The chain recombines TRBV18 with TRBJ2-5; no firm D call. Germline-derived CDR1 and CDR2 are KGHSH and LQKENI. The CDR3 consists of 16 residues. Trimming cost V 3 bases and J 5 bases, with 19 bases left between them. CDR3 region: CASSPRPGMDGETQYF. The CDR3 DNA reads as TGTGCCAGCTCACCCCGACCGGGCATGGATGGCGAGACCCAGTACTTC.

The CDR3 spells CASTPRDSHEQYF. CDR3 coding DNA: TGTGCCAGTACCCCCCGGGACTCTCACGAGCAGTACTTC. V gene TRBV19 combines with J gene TRBJ2-7, with D possibly matching TRBD2 (6 bases). CDR3 size: 13 residues. The V end was cut by 7 bases, the J end by 5 bases, with 15 bases between. From germline, CDR1 is LNHDA and CDR2 SQIVND (reference sequence).

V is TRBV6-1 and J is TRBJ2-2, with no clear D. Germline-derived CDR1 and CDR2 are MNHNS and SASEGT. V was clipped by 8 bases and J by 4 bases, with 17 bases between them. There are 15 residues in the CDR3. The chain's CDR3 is CASSRAGDSTGELFF. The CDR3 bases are TGTGCCAGCTCGCGCGCAGGTGATTCCACCGGGGAGCTGTTTTTT.

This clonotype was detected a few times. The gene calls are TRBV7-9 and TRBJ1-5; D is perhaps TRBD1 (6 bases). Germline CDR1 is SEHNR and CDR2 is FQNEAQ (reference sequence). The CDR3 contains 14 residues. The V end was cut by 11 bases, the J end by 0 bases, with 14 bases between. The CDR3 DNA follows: TGTGCCGTCGCCGGGACATATAGCAATCAGCCCCAGCATTTT. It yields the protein CAVAGTYSNQPQHF. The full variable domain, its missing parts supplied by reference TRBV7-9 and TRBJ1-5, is DTGVSQNPRHKITKRGQNVTFRCDPISEHNRLYWYRQTLGQGPEFLTYFQNEAQLEKSRLLSDRFSAERPKGSFSTLEIQRTEQGDSAMYLCAVAGTYSNQPQHFGDGTRLSIL.

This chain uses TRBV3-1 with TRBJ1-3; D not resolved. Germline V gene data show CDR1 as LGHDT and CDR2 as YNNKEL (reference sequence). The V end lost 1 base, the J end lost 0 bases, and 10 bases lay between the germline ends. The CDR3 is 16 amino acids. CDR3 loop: CASSQALGNSGNTIYF. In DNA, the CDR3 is TGTGCCAGCAGCCAAGCTCTGGGTAACTCTGGAAACACCATATATTTT. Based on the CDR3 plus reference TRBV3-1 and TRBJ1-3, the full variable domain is DTAVSQTPKYLVTQMGNDKSIKCEQNLGHDTMYWYKQDSKKFLKIMFSYNNKELIINETVPNRFSPKSPDKAHLNLHINSLELGDSAVYFCASSQALGNSGNTIYFGEGSWLTVV.

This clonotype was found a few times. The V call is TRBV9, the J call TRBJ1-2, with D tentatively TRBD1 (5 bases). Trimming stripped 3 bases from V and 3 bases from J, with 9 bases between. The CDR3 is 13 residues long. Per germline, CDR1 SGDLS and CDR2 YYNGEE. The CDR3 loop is CASSDGGYYGYTF. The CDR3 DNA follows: TGTGCCAGCAGCGACGGGGGTTACTATGGCTACACCTTC.

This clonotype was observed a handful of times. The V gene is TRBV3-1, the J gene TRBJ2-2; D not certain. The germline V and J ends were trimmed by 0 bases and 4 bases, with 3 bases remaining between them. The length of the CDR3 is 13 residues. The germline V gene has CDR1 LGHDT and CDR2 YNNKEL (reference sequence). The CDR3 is CASSQDPTGELFF. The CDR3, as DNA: TGTGCCAGCAGCCAAGACCCCACCGGGGAGCTGTTTTTT.

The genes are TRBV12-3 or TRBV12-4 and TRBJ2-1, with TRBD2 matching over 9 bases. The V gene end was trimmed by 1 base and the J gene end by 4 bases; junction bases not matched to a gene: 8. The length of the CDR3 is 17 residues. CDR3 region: CASSLEARLAVYNEQFF. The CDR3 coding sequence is TGTGCCAGCAGTTTAGAGGCGAGACTAGCGGTATACAATGAGCAGTTCTTC.

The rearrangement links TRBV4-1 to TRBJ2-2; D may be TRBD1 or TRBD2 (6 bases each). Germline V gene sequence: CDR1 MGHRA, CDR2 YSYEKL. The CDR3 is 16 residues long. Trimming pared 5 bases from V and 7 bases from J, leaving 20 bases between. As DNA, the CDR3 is TGCGCCAGCAGCGCCCGGAAACTGAGGGGGGACGGGGAGCTGTTTTTT. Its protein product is CASSARKLRGDGELFF.

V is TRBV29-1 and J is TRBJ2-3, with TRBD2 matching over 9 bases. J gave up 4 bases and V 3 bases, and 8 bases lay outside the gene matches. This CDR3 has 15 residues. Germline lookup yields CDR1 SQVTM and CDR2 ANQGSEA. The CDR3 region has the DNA TGCAGCGTTGACGGCCTAGCGGGGCACGCAGATACGCAGTATTTT. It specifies CSVDGLAGHADTQYF.

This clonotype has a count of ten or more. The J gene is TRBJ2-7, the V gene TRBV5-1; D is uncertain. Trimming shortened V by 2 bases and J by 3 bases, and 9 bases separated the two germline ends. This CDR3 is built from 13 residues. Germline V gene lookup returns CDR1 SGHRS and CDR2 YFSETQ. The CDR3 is CASSFGGYYEQYF. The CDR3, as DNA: TGCGCCAGCAGCTTCGGTGGTTACTACGAGCAGTACTTC. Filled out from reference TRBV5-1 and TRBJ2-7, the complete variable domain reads KAGVTQTPRYLIKTRGQQVTLSCSPISGHRSVSWYQQTPGQGLQFLFEYFSETQRNKGNFPGRFSGRQFSNSRSEMNVSTLELGDSALYLCASSFGGYYEQYFGPGTRLTVT.

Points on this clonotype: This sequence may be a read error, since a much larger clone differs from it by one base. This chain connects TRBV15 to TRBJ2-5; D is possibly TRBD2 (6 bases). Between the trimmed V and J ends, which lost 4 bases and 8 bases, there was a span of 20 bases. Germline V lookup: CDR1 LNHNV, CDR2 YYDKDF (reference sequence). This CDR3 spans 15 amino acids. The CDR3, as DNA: TGTGCCACCAGCAACCGGGACTGTTTGGCTCCCACCCAGTACTTC. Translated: CATSNRDCLAPTQYF.

The CDR3 DNA is TGTGCCAGCAGCCCTTGGGCTTATAGCAATCAGCCCCAGCATTTT. This gives the protein CASSPWAYSNQPQHF. V is TRBV5-6 and J is TRBJ1-5; D not resolved. V was cut by 4 bases and J by 0 bases, with 11 bases left in between. This CDR3 has 15 amino acids. CDR1 is SGHDT, CDR2 YYEEEE, per germline.

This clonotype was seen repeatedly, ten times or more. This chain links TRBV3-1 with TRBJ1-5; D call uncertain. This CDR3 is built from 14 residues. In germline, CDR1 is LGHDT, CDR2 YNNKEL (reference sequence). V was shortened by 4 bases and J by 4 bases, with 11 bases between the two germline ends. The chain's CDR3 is CASSPSQGNQPQHF. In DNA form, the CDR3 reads TGTGCCAGCAGCCCGTCTCAAGGGAATCAGCCCCAGCATTTT. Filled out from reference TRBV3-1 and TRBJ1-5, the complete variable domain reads DTAVSQTPKYLVTQMGNDKSIKCEQNLGHDTMYWYKQDSKKFLKIMFSYNNKELIINETVPNRFSPKSPDKAHLNLHINSLELGDSAVYFCASSPSQGNQPQHFGDGTRLSIL.

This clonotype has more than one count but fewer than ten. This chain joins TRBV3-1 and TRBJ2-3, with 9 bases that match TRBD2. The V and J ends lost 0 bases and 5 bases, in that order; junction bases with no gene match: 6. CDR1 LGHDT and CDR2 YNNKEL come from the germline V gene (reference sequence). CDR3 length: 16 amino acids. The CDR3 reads CASSQDLAGGRDTQYF. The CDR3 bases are TGTGCCAGCAGCCAAGATTTGGCGGGGGGGAGAGATACGCAGTATTTT.

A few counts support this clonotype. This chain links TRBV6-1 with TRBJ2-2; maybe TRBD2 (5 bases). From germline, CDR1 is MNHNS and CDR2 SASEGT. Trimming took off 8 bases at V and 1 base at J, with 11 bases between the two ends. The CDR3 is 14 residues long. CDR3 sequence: CASSGDKNTGELFF. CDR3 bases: TGTGCCAGCTCCGGGGATAAGAACACCGGGGAGCTGTTTTTT.

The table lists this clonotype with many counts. The CDR3 protein is CASSLERGNTDTQYF. The DNA for the CDR3 is TGTGCCAGCAGCTTAGAGCGGGGGAACACAGATACGCAGTATTTT. The chain employs TRBV13 and TRBJ2-3, with 8 bases lining up with TRBD2. Germline-derived CDR1 and CDR2 are PRHDT and FYEKMQ (reference sequence). This CDR3 is 15 amino acids long. V trimming: 1 base; J trimming: 2 bases; junction bases outside the gene matches: 2. The variable domain in full, with the rest retrieved from reference TRBV13 and TRBJ2-3, is AAGVIQSPRHLIKEKRETATLKCYPIPRHDTVYWYQQGPGQDPQFLISFYEKMQSDKGSIPDRFSAQQFSDYHSELNMSSLELGDSALYFCASSLERGNTDTQYFGPGTRLTVL.